The clone carrying this TCR beta chain showed up just a few times. This record comes from a study of blood T cell repertoires in COVID-19. There are 13 residues in the CDR3. Looked up from germline, CDR1 is MNHEY and CDR2 is SVGAGI. V was clipped by 6 bases and J by 3 bases; unmatched bases: 4. Profiling relied on immunoSEQ multiplex PCR, and the TCRdb table lists in-frame clones only, not all of them. The sample lists some 270,000 clones; around 86% were seen once. The chain recombines TRBV6-5 with TRBJ1-2; 7 bases are a match to TRBD1. Sequenced material: peripheral blood. This sequence was found in a woman aged 55 to 70 who had recovered from COVID-19. The CDR3 spells CASRTDRDYGYTF. CDR3 DNA: TGTGCCAGCAGAACTGACAGGGACTATGGCTACACCTTC.